This T cell receptor (beta chain) was documented in a study of blood T cell repertoires in COVID-19. This clone was seen only a few times. TCRdb keeps only in-frame clones here, not all; method: immunoSEQ multiplex PCR. The table lists 150,000 to 200,000 clones, under 80% of them singletons, with roughly 17% in the top ten. CDR3 size: 15 residues. V was cut by 0 bases and J by 5 bases, with 13 bases left in between. Looked up from germline, CDR1 is WNHNN and CDR2 is SYGVQD (reference sequence). Sequencing was carried out using PBMCs or T cells enriched from blood (not recorded which). The V gene is TRBV10-1, the J gene TRBJ2-5, with D possibly TRBD2 on 6 matching bases. The TCR was taken from a woman aged 50 to 60 with acute COVID-19. This CDR3 reads CASSESRDSWETQYF. Here the CDR3 DNA reads TGCGCCAGCAGTGAGTCTCGGGACTCTTGGGAGACCCAGTACTTC.